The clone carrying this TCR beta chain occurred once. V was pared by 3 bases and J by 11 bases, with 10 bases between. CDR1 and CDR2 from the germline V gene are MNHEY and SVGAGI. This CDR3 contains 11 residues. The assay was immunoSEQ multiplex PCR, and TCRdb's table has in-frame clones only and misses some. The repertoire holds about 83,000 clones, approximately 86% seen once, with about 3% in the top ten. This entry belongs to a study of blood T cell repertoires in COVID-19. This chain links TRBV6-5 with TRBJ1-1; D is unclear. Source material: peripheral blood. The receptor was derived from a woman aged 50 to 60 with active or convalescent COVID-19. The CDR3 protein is CASSYMARAFF. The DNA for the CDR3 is TGTGCCAGCAGTTATATGGCTAGGGCTTTCTTT.